Reported below is one T cell receptor beta chain. Its specificity is not known. This sample is drawn from a study of a mutant IDH1 vaccine in newly diagnosed glioma. On the study more broadly: The study gave patients eight vaccinations in weeks 1, 3, 5, 7, 11, 15, 19, 23. The first vaccination came 4-6 weeks after radiotherapy alone, or with temozolomide cycles. Patients were pretreated with radiotherapy, temozolomide, or both, mostly both. Study findings and constraints: Of all patients, about 94% showed vaccine-induced immune responses.

This sample's time point: week 11, during vaccination. In every dose of vaccine, 300 ug of mutant IDH1 20-mer peptide was given alongside topical imiquimod. Profiling relied on immunoSEQ multiplex PCR, and the TCRdb table lists in-frame clones only, not all of them. The data contain over 55,000 clones, about nine tenths of them singletons. The material sequenced was PBMCs, taken from a glioma patient whose treatment included an IDH1 peptide vaccine. The clonotype comes from a man aged 40-50 years with glioma.

CDR3 nucleotide sequence: TGTGCCAGCAGCTTAGGGGGTCTAAGTCAGCCCCAGCATTTT. It codes for CASSLGGLSQPQHF. V gene TRBV7-9 combines with J gene TRBJ1-5; D is uncertain. Germline V lookup: CDR1 SEHNR, CDR2 FQNEAQ (reference sequence). This CDR3 spans 14 amino acids. V was cut by 1 base and J by 6 bases, with 10 bases left in between. Full variable domain (outside the CDR3, taken from reference TRBV7-9 and TRBJ1-5): DTGVSQNPRHKITKRGQNVTFRCDPISEHNRLYWYRQTLGQGPEFLTYFQNEAQLEKSRLLSDRFSAERPKGSFSTLEIQRTEQGDSAMYLCASSLGGLSQPQHFGDGTRLSIL.